This T cell receptor beta chain was recovered during a study of T cells in Graves' hyperthyroidism and ophthalmopathy. Overall study: Upon initial diagnosis and before any treatment, peripheral blood was collected.

The investigators amplified TCR beta CDR3 regions from RNA transcripts. The primer set for the first-round RT-PCR of the TCR CDR3 was HTBI. TCRdb re-analysed the multiplex PCR reads in MiXCR, keeping a single row per CDR3 protein. The repertoire holds about 550,000 distinct CDR3 sequences, with less than 25% as singletons. Uncontrolled infection, other autoimmune disease, pregnancy or lactation disqualified patients from enrolment. PBMCs came from about 10 ml fresh peripheral blood. This clonotype was recorded many times. The CDR3 extends over 11 amino acids. Trimming removed 7 bases from V and 5 bases from J; junction bases left unmatched: 4. CDR1 and CDR2 from the germline V gene are DFQATT and SNEGSKA (reference sequence).

The J gene is TRBJ1-1, the V gene TRBV20-1; 7 bases fit TRBD1. This clonotype originated in a man between 18 and 29 years old with Graves' hyperthyroidism. The sequenced sample consisted of blood. Written as DNA, the CDR3 is TGCAGTGACGACAGGGAAACTGAAGCTTTCTTT. It translates to CSDDRETEAFF.